A selection of T cell receptor beta chains follows, all from one sample in a study of blood T cell repertoires in COVID-19. The protocol was immunoSEQ multiplex PCR, while the TCRdb copy is restricted to in-frame clones and leaves out a portion. The table includes 60,000 to 75,000 clones, 76% detected once. What was sequenced was peripheral blood. These receptors came from a woman between 45 and 65 years old with active or convalescent COVID-19. The CDR3 runs from the conserved cysteine through the conserved F or W. A D gene is named only where the DNA matches it firmly. Clone size is stated in some rows and not others, as once, few, many or a class when expanded.

TRBV28	TRBJ1-2	TRBD1	many	CASGPGGRGYTF	TGTGCCAGTGGCCCAGGGGGGCGAGGCTACACCTTC
TRBV24-1	TRBJ1-2	TRBD1	few	CATHRGRPQTPNSYTF	TGTGCCACCCACAGGGGCCGTCCTCAAACGCCAAACAGCTACACCTTC
TRBV7-3	TRBJ1-6	NA	once	CASSLPSSSSYNSPLHF	TGTGCCAGCAGCTTGCCCTCTTCGAGCTCCTATAATTCACCCCTCCACTTT
TRBV4-1	TRBJ1-2	NA	NA	CASSQEQVNYGYTF	TGCGCCAGCAGCCAAGAACAGGTCAACTATGGCTACACCTTC
TRBV4-1	TRBJ2-7	NA	few	CASSQVGLYEQYF	TGCGCCAGCAGCCAAGTGGGCCTCTACGAGCAGTACTTC
TRBV6-6	TRBJ2-3	NA	NA	CASSYSYGDTQYF	TGTGCCAGCAGTTACTCGTACGGGGATACGCAGTATTTT
TRBV6-2/TRBV6-3	TRBJ1-5	NA	NA	CASSVTVSSNQPQHF	TGTGCCAGCAGTGTAACAGTCTCTAGCAATCAGCCCCAGCATTTT
TRBV18	TRBJ1-1	NA	once	CASSPQMGARNTEAFF	TGTGCCAGCTCACCACAAATGGGGGCGCGGAACACTGAAGCTTTCTTT
TRBV6-1	TRBJ1-5	NA	NA	CASSELTGPNQPQHF	TGTGCCAGCAGTGAGTTGACAGGTCCGAATCAGCCCCAGCATTTT
TRBV6-2/TRBV6-3	TRBJ2-7	NA	NA	CASSYPARSSYEQYF	TGTGCCAGCAGTTACCCCGCACGCAGCTCCTACGAGCAGTACTTC
TRBV28	TRBJ2-5	NA	NA	CATRVRGETQYF	TGTGCCACTCGGGTAAGGGGAGAGACCCAGTACTTC
TRBV7-6	TRBJ2-7	TRBD1	NA	CASSQGDRGGYEQYF	TGTGCCAGCAGCCAGGGGGACAGGGGAGGGTACGAGCAGTACTTC
TRBV27	TRBJ1-1	NA	many	CASSLSRQVREAFF	TGTGCCAGCAGTTTATCGCGACAGGTGCGTGAAGCTTTCTTT
TRBV19	TRBJ2-5	TRBD2	NA	CASSIVGGRGETQYF	TGTGCCAGTAGTATAGTAGGCGGGAGAGGTGAGACCCAGTACTTC
TRBV11-2	TRBJ2-1	NA	NA	CASSQDSGSYNEQFF	TGTGCCAGCAGCCAAGATAGCGGCTCCTACAATGAGCAGTTCTTC
TRBV30	TRBJ1-1	NA	NA	CAWSNPRGMNTEAFF	TGTGCCTGGAGTAACCCCAGGGGCATGAACACTGAAGCTTTCTTT
TRBV11-2	TRBJ1-2	NA	NA	CASNRRGANYGYTF	TGTGCCAGCAACAGGAGGGGTGCTAACTATGGCTACACCTTC
TRBV27	TRBJ2-7	TRBD1	NA	CASSFQGAVYEQYF	TGTGCCAGCAGTTTCCAGGGGGCGGTGTACGAGCAGTACTTC
TRBV7-2	TRBJ1-1	NA	NA	CASKTTPRVTEAFF	TGTGCCAGCAAAACCACTCCGAGGGTTACTGAAGCTTTCTTT
TRBV6-5	TRBJ2-2	NA	NA	CASTSGTNTGELFF	TGTGCCAGCACCAGCGGCACCAACACCGGGGAGCTGTTTTTT
TRBV7-2	TRBJ2-1	NA	few	CASSKIYEQFF	TGTGCCAGCAGCAAAATCTATGAGCAGTTCTTC
TRBV2	TRBJ1-2	NA	NA	CASTPQAGIYGYTF	TGTGCCAGCACCCCTCAGGCCGGGATCTATGGCTACACCTTC
TRBV7-9	TRBJ2-7	NA	once	CASSNSGGEQYF	TGTGCCAGCAGCAATAGCGGTGGCGAGCAGTACTTC
TRBV10-3	TRBJ2-1	TRBD2	NA	CAISESLAGGPLNEQFF	TGTGCCATCAGTGAGTCCTTAGCGGGAGGGCCTTTAAATGAGCAGTTCTTC
TRBV5-6	TRBJ1-2	TRBD1	NA	CASSLGQGDYGYTF	TGTGCCAGCAGCTTGGGACAGGGGGACTATGGCTACACCTTC
TRBV18	TRBJ1-3	TRBD1	NA	CASSPGTARNTIYF	TGTGCCAGCTCACCAGGGACAGCGCGAAACACCATATATTTT
TRBV30	TRBJ2-7	TRBD1	NA	CAWGQVVQYF	TGTGCCTGGGGACAGGTTGTGCAGTACTTC
TRBV9	TRBJ2-5	NA	NA	CASTRTASGETQYF	TGTGCCAGCACTCGGACAGCGTCGGGGGAGACCCAGTACTTC
TRBV5-8	TRBJ2-3	TRBD2	NA	CASSQLAPEGTDTQYF	TGTGCCAGCAGCCAACTAGCGCCAGAGGGTACAGATACGCAGTATTTT
TRBV28	TRBJ2-3	TRBD2	NA	CASSYGREGTDTQYF	TGTGCCAGCAGTTATGGGCGGGAGGGTACAGATACGCAGTATTTT
TRBV7-3	TRBJ2-5	TRBD1	NA	CASSLSGTGGETQYF	TGTGCCAGCAGCTTAAGTGGGACAGGGGGTGAGACCCAGTACTTC
TRBV18	TRBJ2-3	NA	NA	CASSPAASPDTQYF	TGTGCCAGCTCACCAGCAGCTAGCCCAGATACGCAGTATTTT